This T cell receptor beta chain appears in the sequencing data of a study of tumor-infiltrating lymphocytes in primary liver carcinoma. Study information: Productive TCRbeta read yields ran from roughly 3.6 to 7.1 million per sample and were similar between tissues.

This CDR3 contains 18 residues. The germline V gene has CDR1 LGHNA and CDR2 YNFKEQ. Unmatched junction bases numbered 8, after V lost 2 bases and J lost 1 base. Starting from 400 to 500 ng of total RNA, TCR beta cDNA was produced with a primer in the constant region. Each TCR beta library was derived from three nested multiplex PCR rounds that employed slightly modified ARM-PCR. TRBV1-TRBV30 forward and Cbeta reverse primers drove the first two approximately 10-cycle rounds. TCRdb re-called the multiplex PCR reads with MiXCR, one entry per CDR3 protein. The sample has about 320,000 distinct CDR3 sequences, more than 55% seen once. Researchers drew blood RNA from unsorted whole blood and extracted germline DNA as well. The sample holds one count of this clonotype. This may come from a read error, since a much larger clone is one base off.

The TCR comes from a man aged 35 to 55 with primary liver carcinoma and hepatitis B virus infection. Sequenced sample: peripheral blood. V and J are TRBV4-2 and TRBJ2-3, with 11 bases identical to TRBD2. CDR3 sequence reads: CASSQNSVAGGGTDTQYF. CDR3 coding DNA: TGTGCCAGCAGCCAAAATTCCGTAGCGGGAGGGGGCACAGATACGCAGTATTTT.